This TCR beta chain was recovered during a study of response to subunit inactivated influenza vaccine. General observations from the study: Each seasonal flu vaccination may recruit only limited new T cells, authors suggested.

This clonotype showed up many times. The antigen remains undetermined. J gave up 5 bases and V 5 bases, and 13 bases lay outside the gene matches. The length of the CDR3 is 15 residues. The germline V gene has CDR1 SQVTM and CDR2 ANQGSEA. TCRdb independently ran MiXCR on the RT-PCR reads; one entry per CDR3 protein. The data hold 540,000 or so distinct CDR3 sequences, with 10% to 15% observed a single time. The clonotype was recovered from a man aged 50 or older who received an inactivated influenza vaccine. Sequencing was performed on PBMCs from blood, taken around seven weeks after vaccination. The V and J genes are TRBV29-1 and TRBJ2-5, with 8 positions matching TRBD1. As DNA, the CDR3 is TGCAGCGTTACCCATGGACAGGGACCTTTGGAGACCCAGTACTTC. This codes for CSVTHGQGPLETQYF.